This T cell receptor (beta chain) emerged from a study of shared clonotypes between healthy human individuals. Whole-study findings and limits: Collection of samples was limited to blood; tissue repertoires likely differ.

Each cell subset's genomic DNA was divided evenly among several immunoSEQ plates. TCRdb keeps only in-frame clones here, not all; method: immunoSEQ multiplex PCR. The table lists around 700,000 clones, around 72% of them singletons, with approximately 1.7% in the top ten. V dropped 3 bases and J dropped 6; count of bases not matched to a gene: 12. The CDR3 totals 17 residues. Germline CDR1 reads MNHEY; CDR2 reads SMNVEV (reference sequence). Regarding this clone: The antigen is unknown.

The rearrangement joins TRBV27 to TRBJ2-2; 8 bases line up with TRBD2. The sample comprised memory CD4+ T cells sorted from blood. As for subset: CD45RA-negative fraction. The TCR comes from a woman in her 30s in good health. The CDR3 is CASSFASGAGDSGELFF. CDR3 in DNA: TGTGCCAGCAGTTTTGCCAGTGGAGCGGGAGATTCCGGGGAGCTGTTTTTT.